The clone carrying this TCR beta chain was picked up a small number of times. Its target is unknown. Germline assignment: CDR1 SGHDN and CDR2 FVKESK. The CDR3 is made up of 14 amino acids. The ends were cut back, 2 bases at V and 5 bases at J, with 9 bases in the middle. The sample belongs to a study of identical twins. Study-wide results and limits: Twins' excess sharing was less marked for out-of-frame beta sequences. Possibly, invariant MAIT and iNKT cells partly confounded zero-insertion analyses.

Using its own MiXCR run on the 5' RACE reads, TCRdb lists one record per CDR3 protein. This sample has 400,000 to 600,000 distinct CDR3 sequences, with approximately 20% found just once. Healthy Caucasians made up all donors. Another study also made use of these data, one on yellow fever vaccine responses in identical twins. That report notes: Among the twins, the vaccine T cell response reportedly seemed partly convergent and partly personalized.

Sequenced material: CD4+ T cells sorted from blood. The TCR sequence derives from a young woman in good health. The chain is built from TRBV14 and TRBJ2-2; D is tentatively TRBD1 or TRBD2 (5 bases each). The CDR3 nucleotides read TGTGCCAGCAGCCAATCGAGGGGAACCGGGGAGCTGTTTTTT. Translating gives CASSQSRGTGELFF.